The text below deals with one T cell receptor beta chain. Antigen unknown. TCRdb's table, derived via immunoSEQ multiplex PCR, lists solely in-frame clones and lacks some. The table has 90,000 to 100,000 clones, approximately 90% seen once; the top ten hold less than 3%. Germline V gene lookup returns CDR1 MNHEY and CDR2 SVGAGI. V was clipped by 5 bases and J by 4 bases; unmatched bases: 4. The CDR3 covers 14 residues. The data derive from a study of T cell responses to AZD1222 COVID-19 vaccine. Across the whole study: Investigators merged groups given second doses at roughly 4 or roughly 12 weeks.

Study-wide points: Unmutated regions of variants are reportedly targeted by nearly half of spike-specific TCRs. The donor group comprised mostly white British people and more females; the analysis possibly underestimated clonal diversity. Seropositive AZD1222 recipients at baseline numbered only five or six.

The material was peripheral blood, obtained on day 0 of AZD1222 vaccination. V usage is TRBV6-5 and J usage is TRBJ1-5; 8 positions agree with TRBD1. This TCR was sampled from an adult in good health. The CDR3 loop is CASSPRTGNQPQHF. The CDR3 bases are TGTGCCAGCAGTCCCAGGACAGGGAATCAGCCCCAGCATTTT.